This TCR beta chain comes out of a study of blood T cell repertoires in COVID-19. The wider study: Some COVID-19 samples were acute and others convalescent; all came from the United States, Italy and Spain.

Participants, about 18 to 100 years old, spanned under 30 US areas. Categorization into cohorts depended on clinical history that participants reported. This clone was detected once. In the source study's methods: Reference gene primers were amplified, and this amplification served to estimate nucleated cell counts. Generated by immunoSEQ multiplex PCR, the TCRdb table keeps only in-frame clones and is missing some. V and J calls plus clone size are reproduced from that table; the DNA served to infer D and trimming. The sample has 350,000 to 550,000 clones, 70% to 90% seen once. This TCR derives from a young woman with acute COVID-19. The sample taken for sequencing was PBMCs or T cells enriched from blood (not recorded which).

The CDR3 here is CASSLGGTSDYEQYF. As DNA, the CDR3 is TGCGCCAGCAGCTTGGGTGGGACATCGGACTACGAGCAGTACTTC. The chain is built from TRBV5-1 and TRBJ2-7; D might be TRBD1 (6 bases). CDR1 SGHRS and CDR2 YFSETQ come from the germline V gene. Trimming removed 0 bases at V and 3 bases at J, with 13 bases between. CDR3 length: 15 amino acids.